One and the same sample provided the 9 T cell receptor beta chains below, sequenced in a study of beta chain features in type 1 diabetes. Every isolated RNA sample was fully reverse transcribed, so sequencing captured expressed TCRB transcripts. This table comes from immunoSEQ multiplex PCR, and its TCRdb copy is limited to in-frame clones, with some not included. The sample holds under 150,000 clones, 6.5% to 8.5% seen once. The sample was central memory CD4+ T cells from blood. Source of these receptors: a woman aged 25 to 39 in good health.

The sample holds a few counts of this clone. The rearrangement joins TRBV28 to TRBJ2-1, with 8 bases matching TRBD2. Looked up from germline, CDR1 is MDHEN and CDR2 is SYDVKM. The CDR3 sequence is 14 residues long. Trimming cost V 2 bases and J 8 bases; bases outside gene matches: 5. The CDR3 sequence: CASSLSGRTDEQFF. The CDR3 coding sequence is TGTGCCAGCAGTTTAAGCGGGAGAACTGATGAGCAGTTCTTC. The full variable domain, completed using reference TRBV28 and TRBJ2-1, is DVKVTQSSRYLVKRTGEKVFLECVQDMDHENMFWYRQDPGLGLRLIYFSYDVKMKEKGDIPEGYSVSREKKERFSLILESASTNQTSMYLCASSLSGRTDEQFFGPGTRLTVL.

This rearrangement joins TRBV4-2 to TRBJ2-1, with 8 bases fitting TRBD2. Trimming cost V 1 base and J 4 bases; bases outside gene matches: 3. This CDR3 is 15 amino acids long. Germline loops: CDR1 LGHNA, CDR2 YNFKEQ. As DNA, the CDR3 is TGTGCCAGCAGCCAAGCGGGAGGGTCATACAATGAGCAGTTCTTC. Encoded protein: CASSQAGGSYNEQFF.

The chain joins TRBV28 to TRBJ2-1; 13 bases align to TRBD2. Germline-derived CDR1 and CDR2 are MDHEN and SYDVKM. The V segment lost 7 bases and the J segment 8 bases; nucleotides outside the gene matches: 14. The CDR3 is 17 amino acids. Here the CDR3 reads CASTTSPGGLAGHEQFF. CDR3 DNA sequence: TGTGCCAGCACCACCAGTCCCGGGGGACTAGCGGGACATGAGCAGTTCTTC.

Many counts were recorded for this clone. This chain uses TRBV4-2 with TRBJ2-1, with TRBD1 matching 10 bases. The J segment lost 8 bases and the V segment lost 5 bases, leaving 6 bases of the junction unmatched. Germline values: CDR1 LGHNA, CDR2 YNFKEQ. This CDR3 is 14 amino acids long. This CDR3 reads CASSNRDRGHEQFF. The DNA for the CDR3 is TGTGCCAGCAGCAACCGGGACAGGGGCCATGAGCAGTTCTTC.

The chain links TRBV5-8 to TRBJ2-1; D possibly corresponds to TRBD1 (5 bases). The CDR3 spans 15 residues. Germline CDR1 is SGHTS and CDR2 is YDEGEE. Trimming took 6 bases from V and 3 from J, leaving 16 bases between them. CDR3 loop: CASTPRARGYNEQFF. The CDR3 DNA is TGTGCCAGCACCCCCAGGGCCCGAGGCTACAATGAGCAGTTCTTC.

The chain joins TRBV19 to TRBJ1-2; 7 bases are a match to TRBD1. Trimming at V came to 11 bases and at J to 3 bases, leaving 6 bases not matched to a gene. The germline CDR1 and CDR2 sequences are LNHDA and SQIVND (reference sequence). The CDR3 has 12 residues. CDR3 loop: CAARDSYYGYTF. The CDR3 DNA follows: TGTGCCGCAAGGGACAGTTACTATGGCTACACCTTC.

About this clone: The junction and the germline gene differ at one end; a read error may be behind it. The chain carries TRBV28 and TRBJ2-5; TRBD1 agrees at 10 bases. The CDR3 spans 14 residues. Germline V gene sequence: CDR1 MDHEN, CDR2 SYDVKM. CDR3 bases: TGTGTCAGCACGAGACAGGGGGCAGGGGAGACCCAGTACTTC. Translating gives CVSTRQGAGETQYF.

This sequence joins TRBV4-2 and TRBJ2-2, with 7 bases lining up with TRBD2. The CDR3 covers 14 residues. Looked up from germline, CDR1 is LGHNA and CDR2 is YNFKEQ. The V gene end was trimmed by 4 bases and the J gene end by 5 bases; junction bases not matched to a gene: 4. CDR3 protein: CASSRLAATGELFF. In DNA form, the CDR3 reads TGTGCCAGCAGCCGACTAGCTGCGACCGGGGAGCTGTTTTTT.

This clone has only a few counts. This rearrangement joins TRBV4-2 to TRBJ2-5; 8 nucleotides agree with TRBD2. The ends lost 5 bases at V and 1 base at J; junction bases unmatched: 3. This CDR3 has 14 residues. The germline V gene encodes CDR1 LGHNA and CDR2 YNFKEQ. The CDR3 reads CASSVTSGQETQYF. Written as DNA, the CDR3 is TGTGCCAGCAGCGTCACTAGCGGCCAAGAGACCCAGTACTTC.